The TCR beta chain under discussion was sequenced for a study of identical twins (dated by TCRdb to 2016 to 2018). In the study overall: To test whether fetal clonotypes persist, the study used deep sequencing on TCR alpha and beta repertoires from monozygotic twins, unrelated adults of various ages, and cord blood. To rule out contamination, the twin experiments were replicated at different times with different library preparation protocols.

This clonotype was observed a single time. The antigen this receptor binds is unknown. The record has no base qualities; no much larger clone is one base away. Overall study outcomes, separate from this receptor: In monozygotic twins, out-of-frame TCR alpha sharing was systematically underestimated by recombination models, although the models agreed with sharing between unrelated individuals. Abundant cord blood beta clonotypes had fewer insertions, young adult naive repertoires showed a similar but weaker trend, and memory repertoires showed no such trend. Invariant T cells such as MAIT and iNKT could partly confound zero-insertion analyses, though diverse VJ usage argued against this for most clonotypes. In beta out-of-frame sequences, excess twin sharing was weaker, because having fewer shared sequences lowered the signal-to-noise ratio. Compared with coincidental sharing between unrelated individuals, out-of-frame TCR alpha sequences shared between twins had an excess of sequences with low generation probability. Because the same donors could not be followed over many years, the conclusions depended on cross-sectional statistical analysis.

Measured from the cysteine to the phenylalanine, the CDR3 is 18 residues long. Left in the record is the CDR3 DNA by itself, 54 bases read in frame from the first base. V has 4 bases trimmed and J has 1 base trimmed; junction bases matching no gene number 14. CDR1 and CDR2, per the germline V gene (reference sequence), are MNHEY and SMNVEV. Only healthy Caucasian donors were included. Three pairs of female monozygotic twins, all aged about 18 to 30 years, made up the twin cohort. Positive isolation kits from Invitrogen were used to isolate CD4+ and CD8+ T cell populations. The library relied on 5' RACE. The reads were generated on an Illumina HiSeq 2000. A universal primer binding site was added through template switching, and the final cDNA carried a unique molecular identifier so that TCR cDNA molecules could be counted accurately. Specific primers in the conserved constant-segment region were used to synthesize first-strand cDNA for the TCR alpha and beta chains. To control for contamination, every cDNA library carried two barcodes: a SMART-Mk sample barcode plus Illumina barcodes. TruSeq adapter sequences and Illumina sample barcodes were added in two successive PCR steps. The Illumina HiSeq platform was used with custom primers to sequence TCR alpha and beta cDNA libraries. The paper's data handling went like this. MiGEC processed the raw reads to extract unique molecular identifiers, while MiXCR was used to determine the CDR3 positions. For each individual, recombination models were inferred using an EM algorithm with the repgenHMM and IGoR tools. Shared clonotypes were analyzed with the tcR package in R, and sharing was normalized by the product of cloneset sizes. To study raw recombination free of thymic and clonal selection effects, out-of-frame nonproductive sequences were analyzed. The public reads were quality trimmed at Q25 with fastp and then assembled into clones with MiXCR by TCRdb, keeping productive beta chains. Rows are unified per CDR3 protein, each entry keeping the most common DNA and genes. The authors' filters were not applied to this entry. Recorded for this sample are just over 450,000 distinct CDR3 sequences; approximately 14% of them occurred a single time. 0.4% to 0.55% of the sample is in the top ten clones.

In addition, the sample was reused for a study of yellow fever vaccine responses in identical twins. That second report states: The T cell response to vaccination in identical twins was reported by the authors to appear partly convergent and partly personalized. Focusing on identical twins, the study followed the T cell clones that responded to the vaccine, and did so with precision.

The sample taken for sequencing was CD4+ T cells sorted from blood. The chain was built from TRBV27 and TRBJ2-3, with TRBD2 matching 7 junction bases. The TCR originated in a woman in her late teens or twenties in good health. The CDR3 is CASSYISGTVLGTDTQYF. The DNA sequence reads TGTGCCAGCAGTTATATAAGCGGGACGGTATTGGGCACAGATACGCAGTATTTT.